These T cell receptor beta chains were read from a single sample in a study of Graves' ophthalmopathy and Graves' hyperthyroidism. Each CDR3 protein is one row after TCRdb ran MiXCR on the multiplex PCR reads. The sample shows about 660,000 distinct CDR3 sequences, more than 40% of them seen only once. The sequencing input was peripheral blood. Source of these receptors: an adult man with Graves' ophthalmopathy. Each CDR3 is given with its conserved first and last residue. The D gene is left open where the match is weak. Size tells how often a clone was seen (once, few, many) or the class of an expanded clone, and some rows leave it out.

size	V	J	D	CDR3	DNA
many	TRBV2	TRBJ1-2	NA	CASSEGGRGGYGYTF	TGTGCCAGCAGTGAAGGGGGCCGGGGGGGCTATGGCTACACCTTC
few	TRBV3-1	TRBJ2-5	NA	CASSQDSETQYF	TGTGCCAGCAGCCAAGATTCAGAGACCCAGTACTTC
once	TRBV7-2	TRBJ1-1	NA	CASSLPRGNTEAFF	TGTGCCAGCAGCTTACCGCGGGGGAACACTGAAGCTTTCTTT
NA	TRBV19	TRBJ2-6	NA	CASTSRGNSGANVLTF	TGTGCCAGTACTTCCCGGGGAAACTCTGGGGCCAACGTCCTGACTTTC
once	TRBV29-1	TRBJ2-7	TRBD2	CSARAGDSYEQYF	TGCAGCGCCAGGGCGGGAGACTCCTACGAGCAGTACTTC
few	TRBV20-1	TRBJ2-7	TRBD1	CSARTGGASYEQYF	TGCAGTGCTCGGACAGGGGGCGCGAGTTACGAGCAGTACTTC
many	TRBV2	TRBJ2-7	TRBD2	CASSPSGGPEQYF	TGTGCCAGCAGCCCCTCGGGGGGACCCGAGCAGTACTTC
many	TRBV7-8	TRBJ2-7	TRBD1	CASSSTGGGEQYF	TGTGCCAGCAGCTCGACAGGGGGCGGGGAGCAGTACTTC
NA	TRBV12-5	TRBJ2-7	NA	CASGLGDFEQYF	TGTGCTAGTGGTTTGGGGGACTTCGAGCAGTACTTC
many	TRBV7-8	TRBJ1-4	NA	CASTHKGRNEKLFF	TGTGCCAGCACACACAAGGGCCGTAATGAAAAACTGTTTTTT
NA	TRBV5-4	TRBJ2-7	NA	CASSLAAEISYEQYF	TGTGCCAGCAGCTTGGCAGCGGAGATTTCCTACGAGCAGTACTTC
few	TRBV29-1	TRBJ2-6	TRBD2	CSVGLAGSGANVLTF	TGCAGCGTTGGACTAGCGGGTTCTGGGGCCAACGTCCTGACTTTC
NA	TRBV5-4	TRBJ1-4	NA	CASSLVGQGSRLRNEKLFF	TGTGCCAGCAGCTTGGTAGGACAAGGGTCGCGTTTAAGGAATGAAAAACTGTTTTTT
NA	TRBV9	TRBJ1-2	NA	CADRTYGYTF	TGTGCCGACAGAACCTATGGCTACACCTTC
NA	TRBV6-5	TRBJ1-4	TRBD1	CASSGQGREKLLF	TGTGCCAGCAGTGGACAGGGCAGGGAAAAACTGCTTTTT
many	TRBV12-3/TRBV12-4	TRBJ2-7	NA	CASRPAVDHEQYF	TGTGCCAGCAGACCCGCCGTGGACCACGAGCAGTACTTC
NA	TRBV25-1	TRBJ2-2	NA	CASSLTDAANTGELFF	TGTGCCAGCAGTTTAACAGACGCCGCGAACACCGGGGAGCTGTTTTTT
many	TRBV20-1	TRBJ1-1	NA	CSAELGPKNTEAFF	TGCAGTGCAGAGTTGGGACCAAAAAACACTGAAGCTTTCTTT
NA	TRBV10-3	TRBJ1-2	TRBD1	CAISEQGEAYGYTF	TGTGCCATCAGTGAGCAGGGGGAAGCCTATGGCTACACCTTC
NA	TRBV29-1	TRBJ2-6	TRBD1	CSVVSWDRGSGANVLTF	TGCAGCGTTGTATCCTGGGACAGGGGATCTGGGGCCAACGTCCTGACTTTC
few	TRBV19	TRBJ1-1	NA	CASGPTGGSPEAFF	TGTGCCAGTGGCCCGACCGGGGGGTCGCCAGAAGCTTTCTTT
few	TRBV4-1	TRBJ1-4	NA	CASSPLRGTNEKLFF	TGCGCCAGCAGCCCTCTTCGGGGAACTAATGAAAAACTGTTTTTT
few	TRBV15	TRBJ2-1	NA	CATSRATGLASGEQFF	TGTGCCACCAGCAGGGCAACGGGACTGGCCTCGGGTGAGCAGTTCTTC
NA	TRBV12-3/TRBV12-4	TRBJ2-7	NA	CASSVAGHYYEQYF	TGTGCCAGCAGTGTAGCCGGCCACTACTACGAGCAGTACTTC
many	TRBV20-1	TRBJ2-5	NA	CSARAYGAVAKETQYF	TGCAGTGCTAGAGCGTATGGAGCGGTTGCTAAAGAGACCCAGTACTTC
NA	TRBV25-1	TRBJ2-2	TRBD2	CASSPRGGATGELFF	TGTGCCAGCAGCCCCCGGGGGGGCGCCACCGGGGAGCTGTTTTTT